This T cell receptor beta chain came from a study of T cell repertoires in ileal Crohn's disease. Measured with immunoSEQ multiplex PCR; TCRdb has only the in-frame clones, and not every one. The sample lists about 10,000 clones, roughly four fifths occurring once. This CDR3 is 13 amino acids long. V was pared by 7 bases and J by 4 bases, with 13 bases between. Germline lookup yields CDR1 MNHEY and CDR2 SMNVEV (reference sequence). This clone was counted a single time. What was sequenced was ileal tissue. The receptor was isolated from an adult with Crohn's disease. The rearrangement uses TRBV27 and TRBJ1-2; D may be TRBD1 (6 bases). The CDR3 DNA sequence: TGTGCCAGCATGGGGGGGGCGAGCTATGGCTACACCTTC. This codes for CASMGGASYGYTF.